Detailed here is one T cell receptor beta chain. The sample is drawn from a study of blood T cell repertoires in COVID-19. The protocol was immunoSEQ multiplex PCR, while the TCRdb copy is restricted to in-frame clones and leaves out a portion. The repertoire includes roughly 18,000 clones, roughly 89% of them detected once, and 7.2% sits in the top ten. J was trimmed by 1 base and V by 6 bases; bases with no gene match: 13. The length of the CDR3 is 17 residues. Germline assignment: CDR1 MNHEY and CDR2 SMNVEV (reference sequence). Sequenced input: peripheral blood. The receptor was isolated from a human donor in a cohort sampled during active COVID-19. The chain links TRBV27 to TRBJ2-5; 8 bases agree with TRBD1. The CDR3, as DNA: TGTGCCAGCAGACCTAGACAGGGGCCGGTTCTCCAAGAGACCCAGTACTTC. It codes for CASRPRQGPVLQETQYF.